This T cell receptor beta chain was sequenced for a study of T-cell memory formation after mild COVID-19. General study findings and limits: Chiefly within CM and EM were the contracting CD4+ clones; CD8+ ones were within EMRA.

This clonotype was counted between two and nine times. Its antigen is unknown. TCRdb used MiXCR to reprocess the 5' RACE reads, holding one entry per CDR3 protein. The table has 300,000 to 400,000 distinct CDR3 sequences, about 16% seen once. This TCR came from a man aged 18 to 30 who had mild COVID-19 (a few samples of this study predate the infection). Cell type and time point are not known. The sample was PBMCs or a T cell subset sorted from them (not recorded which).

The CDR3 here is CASSLVGGNGADTQYF. The CDR3 nucleotides read TGTGCCAGCAGCTTAGTAGGAGGAAATGGGGCAGATACGCAGTATTTT. The chain links TRBV7-2 to TRBJ2-3, with D possibly matching TRBD2 (5 bases). From germline, CDR1 is SGHTA and CDR2 FQGNSA. The CDR3 covers 16 residues. Trimming removed 1 base from V and 4 bases from J, with 15 bases in between.